This T cell receptor beta chain was observed in a study of T-cell reconstitution after alpha-beta-depleted transplantation in children. Preparation of the TCRbeta library used unique molecular identifiers. TCRdb reprocessed the PCR reads via MiXCR and lists one record per CDR3 protein. The sample records a few hundred thousand distinct CDR3 sequences, about an eighth being singletons. The CDR3 has 14 amino acids. The V segment lost 4 bases and the J segment 6 bases; nucleotides outside the gene matches: 6. The source is a human donor who donated a stem cell graft to a child with Fanconi anemia. The sequencing used PBMCs, collected from the stem cell graft. This chain uses TRBV12-3 or TRBV12-4 with TRBJ1-5; 7 bases map to TRBD1. The CDR3 sequence is CASSSQGGLQPQHF. In DNA, the CDR3 is TGTGCCAGCAGTTCTCAGGGGGGGCTTCAGCCCCAGCATTTT.